The rows below give T cell receptor beta chains drawn from one sample of a study of cytomegalovirus exposure and HLA in healthy donors. Sequenced by immunoSEQ multiplex PCR; TCRdb stores in-frame clones only, minus some. The sample consists of 150,000 to 200,000 clones, around 78% of them appearing once. Sequences were obtained from PBMCs. The receptors here all came from a man younger than 45 in good health and CMV-seronegative. Each CDR3 is given with its conserved first and last residue. The order of the fields is D gene, clone size, J gene, V gene, CDR3 protein, CDR3 DNA. A D gene is named only where the DNA matches it firmly. Some rows mark clone size as missing; the rest say once, few, many or name a class of expanded clone.

D gene: TRBD1
clone size: NA
J gene: TRBJ2-5
V gene: TRBV27
CDR3 protein: CASSWTGGETQYF
CDR3 DNA: TGTGCCAGCAGTTGGACAGGGGGAGAGACCCAGTACTTC

D gene: TRBD1
clone size: NA
J gene: TRBJ2-1
V gene: TRBV11-1
CDR3 protein: CASSWDRINEQFF
CDR3 DNA: TGTGCCAGCAGCTGGGACAGAATCAATGAGCAGTTCTTC

D gene: NA
clone size: NA
J gene: TRBJ2-2
V gene: TRBV28
CDR3 protein: CASTRKGEEVIGELFF
CDR3 DNA: TGTGCCAGCACCAGAAAGGGAGAGGAGGTTATCGGGGAGCTGTTTTTT

D gene: NA
clone size: NA
J gene: TRBJ1-1
V gene: TRBV9
CDR3 protein: CASSVASQGGRGTEAFF
CDR3 DNA: TGTGCCAGCAGCGTAGCATCACAGGGCGGGAGGGGCACTGAAGCTTTCTTT

D gene: TRBD1
clone size: NA
J gene: TRBJ1-2
V gene: TRBV7-9
CDR3 protein: CASRSRGMDGYTF
CDR3 DNA: TGTGCCAGCAGATCCAGGGGGATGGATGGCTACACCTTC

D gene: TRBD2
clone size: NA
J gene: TRBJ2-1
V gene: TRBV29-1
CDR3 protein: CSVESGMAEQFF
CDR3 DNA: TGCAGCGTTGAGAGCGGGATGGCTGAGCAGTTCTTC

D gene: NA
clone size: NA
J gene: TRBJ1-1
V gene: TRBV9
CDR3 protein: CASSVGVPTVNTEAFF
CDR3 DNA: TGTGCCAGCAGCGTAGGTGTCCCGACAGTGAACACTGAAGCTTTCTTT

D gene: NA
clone size: NA
J gene: TRBJ2-3
V gene: TRBV6-4
CDR3 protein: CASSDSGGNTDTQYF
CDR3 DNA: TGTGCCAGCAGTGACTCCGGGGGAAACACAGATACGCAGTATTTT

D gene: NA
clone size: NA
J gene: TRBJ1-6
V gene: TRBV5-1
CDR3 protein: CASSSTANYNSPLHF
CDR3 DNA: TGCGCCAGCAGCTCGACAGCTAACTATAATTCACCCCTCCACTTT

D gene: NA
clone size: NA
J gene: TRBJ2-3
V gene: TRBV27
CDR3 protein: CASSRSGSGGDTQYF
CDR3 DNA: TGTGCCAGCAGCAGGTCTGGGAGTGGTGGAGATACGCAGTATTTT

D gene: TRBD1
clone size: NA
J gene: TRBJ1-2
V gene: TRBV19
CDR3 protein: CASRGTVNYGYTF
CDR3 DNA: TGTGCCAGTAGGGGGACAGTTAACTATGGCTACACCTTC

D gene: NA
clone size: NA
J gene: TRBJ1-1
V gene: TRBV5-4
CDR3 protein: CASSPYGGGRNTEAFF
CDR3 DNA: TGTGCCAGCAGCCCTTACGGGGGGGGGAGGAACACTGAAGCTTTCTTT

D gene: TRBD1
clone size: NA
J gene: TRBJ2-7
V gene: TRBV27
CDR3 protein: CASSLPGTGRHEQYF
CDR3 DNA: TGTGCCAGCAGTTTACCTGGGACAGGGAGGCACGAGCAGTACTTC

D gene: TRBD1
clone size: NA
J gene: TRBJ2-7
V gene: TRBV10-2
CDR3 protein: CASSSGQMYEQYF
CDR3 DNA: TGCGCCAGCAGTTCGGGACAGATGTACGAGCAGTACTTC

D gene: NA
clone size: NA
J gene: TRBJ1-4
V gene: TRBV28
CDR3 protein: CASRGQSSATNEKLFF
CDR3 DNA: TGTGCCAGCAGAGGACAGTCCTCCGCAACTAATGAAAAACTGTTTTTT

D gene: TRBD1
clone size: NA
J gene: TRBJ1-1
V gene: TRBV6-1
CDR3 protein: CASSETGGQTEAFF
CDR3 DNA: TGTGCCAGCAGTGAAACAGGGGGACAAACTGAAGCTTTCTTT

D gene: TRBD1
clone size: NA
J gene: TRBJ2-6
V gene: TRBV10-3
CDR3 protein: CAISRTGAKSGANVLTF
CDR3 DNA: TGTGCCATCAGTCGGACAGGAGCAAAATCTGGGGCCAACGTCCTGACTTTC

D gene: NA
clone size: NA
J gene: TRBJ1-2
V gene: TRBV27
CDR3 protein: CASRRVLGGVVGHYGYTF
CDR3 DNA: TGTGCCAGCAGAAGAGTTTTGGGGGGGGTGGTCGGCCACTATGGCTACACCTTC

D gene: TRBD2
clone size: NA
J gene: TRBJ2-3
V gene: TRBV7-9
CDR3 protein: CASSRLAITDTQYF
CDR3 DNA: TGTGCCAGCAGCCGACTAGCGATCACAGATACGCAGTATTTT

D gene: NA
clone size: NA
J gene: TRBJ1-2
V gene: TRBV5-8
CDR3 protein: CASSLEGQGYGYTF
CDR3 DNA: TGTGCCAGCAGCTTGGAAGGACAAGGATATGGCTACACCTTC

D gene: NA
clone size: few
J gene: TRBJ1-4
V gene: TRBV27
CDR3 protein: CASSLSGGATNEKLFF
CDR3 DNA: TGTGCCAGCAGTTTATCGGGGGGTGCAACTAATGAAAAACTGTTTTTT

D gene: NA
clone size: NA
J gene: TRBJ1-1
V gene: TRBV29-1
CDR3 protein: CSVKAGLNTEAFF
CDR3 DNA: TGCAGCGTGAAGGCAGGATTGAACACTGAAGCTTTCTTT

D gene: NA
clone size: NA
J gene: TRBJ2-3
V gene: TRBV7-2
CDR3 protein: CASSFGYLANSDTQYF
CDR3 DNA: TGTGCCAGCAGCTTTGGCTATCTAGCGAACTCAGATACGCAGTATTTT

D gene: TRBD2
clone size: NA
J gene: TRBJ2-1
V gene: TRBV18
CDR3 protein: CASSPGLAGNEQFF
CDR3 DNA: TGTGCCAGCTCACCAGGGCTAGCGGGAAATGAGCAGTTCTTC

D gene: TRBD1
clone size: NA
J gene: TRBJ2-5
V gene: TRBV9
CDR3 protein: CASSRDSQETQYF
CDR3 DNA: TGTGCCAGCAGTAGGGACAGCCAAGAGACCCAGTACTTC

D gene: TRBD1
clone size: NA
J gene: TRBJ2-7
V gene: TRBV6-5
CDR3 protein: CASRGQGGTYEQYF
CDR3 DNA: TGTGCCAGCAGGGGACAGGGTGGGACCTACGAGCAGTACTTC

D gene: NA
clone size: NA
J gene: TRBJ1-4
V gene: TRBV5-5
CDR3 protein: CASSLESGGGEKLFF
CDR3 DNA: TGTGCCAGCAGCTTGGAGTCAGGCGGGGGTGAAAAACTGTTTTTT